This TCR beta chain was retrieved from a study of blood T cell repertoires in COVID-19. CDR3 length: 14 amino acids. Per germline, CDR1 MDHEN and CDR2 SYDVKM. Trimming took off 8 bases at V and 2 bases at J, with 13 bases between the two ends. Sequencing used immunoSEQ multiplex PCR; TCRdb keeps in-frame clones, though not all of them. The sample has some 370,000 clones, around 87% seen once. The chain employs TRBV28 and TRBJ2-1, with D perhaps TRBD2 (6 bases). The source is a woman in her 30s with COVID-19, enrolled during active disease. Input material: peripheral blood. CDR3 residues: CASRRVLAYNEQFF. CDR3 bases: TGTGCCAGCCGGAGGGTATTGGCCTACAATGAGCAGTTCTTC.